The rows below give T cell receptor beta chains drawn from one sample of a study of blood T cell repertoires in COVID-19. Sequenced by immunoSEQ multiplex PCR; TCRdb stores in-frame clones only, minus some. Of about 400,000 clones listed, 70% to 90% are singletons. Sequencing was carried out using PBMCs or T cells enriched from blood (not recorded which). The receptors originated from a woman in her thirties or forties with acute COVID-19. Both conserved end residues are part of each CDR3. Fields, in order: V gene, D gene, J gene, clone size, CDR3 protein, CDR3 DNA. A D gene is named only where the DNA matches it firmly. Rows may omit the clone size; those that give it use once, few, many or a size class.

TRBV2,-,TRBJ1-1,-,CASSELGASTEAFF,TGTGCCAGCAGTGAACTGGGGGCGAGTACTGAAGCTTTCTTT
TRBV5-6,-,TRBJ1-5,-,CASSHTGSQPQHF,TGTGCCAGCAGCCACACAGGGAGCCAGCCCCAGCATTTT
TRBV20-1,-,TRBJ1-1,-,CSASPRAGTEAFF,TGCAGTGCTAGTCCCAGGGCGGGGACTGAAGCTTTCTTT
TRBV6-5,-,TRBJ1-6,few,CASSYSIRRGNSPLHF,TGTGCCAGCAGTTACTCGATTAGACGGGGGAATTCACCCCTCCACTTT
TRBV18,TRBD1,TRBJ2-5,-,CASSPGRGQQETQYF,TGTGCCAGCTCACCTGGCAGGGGGCAGCAAGAGACCCAGTACTTC
TRBV25-1,-,TRBJ1-2,-,CASSGNIAYGYTF,TGTGCCAGCAGTGGTAACATCGCCTATGGCTACACCTTC
TRBV6-1,-,TRBJ2-1,-,CASSEGPGYNEQFF,TGTGCCAGCAGTGAAGGGCCAGGCTACAATGAGCAGTTCTTC
TRBV2,TRBD1,TRBJ2-5,-,CASRGGQGAQETQYF,TGTGCCAGCAGGGGGGGACAGGGGGCCCAGGAGACCCAGTACTTC
TRBV18,-,TRBJ2-7,once,CASSPGTGLYEQYF,TGTGCCAGCTCACCGGGGACTGGACTCTACGAGCAGTACTTC
TRBV5-8,-,TRBJ2-7,-,CASSLAGQGLYEQYF,TGTGCCAGCAGCTTGGCGGGGCAGGGGCTCTACGAGCAGTACTTC
TRBV4-1,TRBD1,TRBJ2-7,once,CASSQTGGAGEQYF,TGCGCCAGCAGCCAAACAGGGGGCGCGGGCGAGCAGTACTTC
TRBV30,TRBD2,TRBJ2-7,once,CAGTSGGLSYEQYF,TGTGCCGGTACTAGCGGGGGGCTCTCCTACGAGCAGTACTTC
TRBV7-9,-,TRBJ2-7,-,CASSLARLYEQYF,TGTGCCAGCAGCTTAGCCCGTCTCTACGAGCAGTACTTC
TRBV6-6,TRBD1,TRBJ2-7,-,CASSSRDRGSYEQYF,TGTGCCAGCAGTTCTAGGGACAGGGGGTCCTACGAGCAGTACTTC
TRBV19,-,TRBJ1-5,-,CARYLDSPRSQHF,TGTGCCCGATACTTGGACAGCCCCAGGTCCCAGCATTTT